These T cell receptor beta chains were read from a single sample in a study of T cells after yellow fever vaccination. MiXCR, applied by TCRdb to the 5' RACE reads, yields one record per CDR3 protein. The sample carries under 200,000 distinct CDR3 sequences, around 7.3% recorded once. Material: CD4+ T cells sorted from PBMCs, obtained 4 to 6 days after the first yellow fever vaccination. The receptor source for this set is a man aged 18 to 29 who received the YFV17D yellow fever vaccine. Each CDR3 is given with its conserved first and last residue. D genes are given only for firm matches. Clone sizes are given selectively: once, few, many, or a class where the clone is expanded.

V	J	D	size	CDR3	DNA
TRBV2	TRBJ2-2	.	.	CASKPEILGELFF	TGTGCCAGCAAGCCGGAAATTCTGGGGGAGCTGTTTTTT
TRBV12-3/TRBV12-4	TRBJ1-1	.	.	CASSLVTSGNTEAFF	TGTGCCAGCAGTTTAGTAACCTCAGGGAACACTGAAGCTTTCTTT
TRBV7-3	TRBJ1-5	.	.	CASRPTGRGQPQHF	TGTGCCAGCAGACCAACAGGCCGAGGGCAGCCCCAGCATTTT
TRBV6-2/TRBV6-3	TRBJ2-7	.	many	CASSGRPHYEQYF	TGTGCCAGCAGCGGCCGGCCGCACTACGAGCAGTACTTC
TRBV5-6	TRBJ2-3	TRBD2	many	CASSYPGGSSTDTQYF	TGTGCCAGCAGCTACCCGGGGGGGTCTAGCACAGATACGCAGTATTTT
TRBV27	TRBJ1-1	.	many	CASSTPRAPGTEAFF	TGTGCCAGCAGTACCCCCCGGGCACCTGGGACTGAAGCTTTCTTT
TRBV7-3	TRBJ2-5	.	few	CASSLRLGGTPIQETQYF	TGTGCCAGCAGCTTAAGGCTAGGGGGGACACCGATTCAAGAGACCCAGTACTTC
TRBV2	TRBJ2-7	TRBD1	many	CASSAHDRGYNEQYF	TGTGCCAGCAGTGCACACGACAGGGGTTACAACGAGCAGTACTTC
TRBV20-1	TRBJ2-5	.	.	CSAGLGSRPTQYF	TGCAGTGCTGGCCTTGGGAGCCGGCCGACCCAGTACTTC
TRBV5-5	TRBJ1-4	TRBD1	many	CASSPRQGTLLVEKLFF	TGTGCCAGCAGCCCCCGACAGGGTACCTTGCTGGTTGAAAAACTGTTTTTT
TRBV4-3	TRBJ2-7	TRBD1	few	CASSQEWGQGGNEQYF	TGCGCCAGCAGCCAAGAATGGGGACAGGGCGGGAACGAGCAGTACTTC
TRBV19	TRBJ1-5	.	.	CASSIDLTRGNQPQHF	TGTGCCAGTAGTATAGATCTGACGAGGGGCAATCAGCCCCAGCATTTT
TRBV19	TRBJ2-3	TRBD2	.	CASSIAGTSGTDTQYF	TGTGCCAGTAGTATTGCCGGGACTAGCGGCACAGATACGCAGTATTTT
TRBV18	TRBJ2-3	.	.	CASSPEDRPDTDTQYF	TGTGCCAGCTCACCAGAGGACCGACCGGACACAGATACGCAGTATTTT
TRBV7-2	TRBJ2-3	.	many	CASSYAEDTQYF	TGTGCCAGCAGCTATGCTGAGGATACGCAGTATTTT
TRBV20-1	TRBJ2-7	TRBD2	.	CSAIRAGQSYEQYF	TGCAGTGCTATACGAGCGGGGCAGTCCTACGAGCAGTACTTC
TRBV7-2	TRBJ1-4	.	.	CASSPSNEKLFF	TGTGCCAGCAGCCCATCGAATGAAAAACTGTTTTTT
TRBV15	TRBJ2-3	TRBD1	many	CATSRVGQRTDTQYF	TGTGCCACCAGCAGAGTGGGACAGCGCACAGATACGCAGTATTTT
TRBV19	TRBJ1-5	TRBD1	few	CASSIGQGGHQPQHF	TGTGCCAGTAGTATCGGACAGGGGGGACATCAGCCCCAGCATTTT
TRBV25-1	TRBJ2-2	.	many	CASTSRWSVTGELFF	TGTGCCAGCACGTCTCGGTGGTCGGTCACCGGGGAGCTGTTTTTT
TRBV5-1	TRBJ1-2	.	many	CASSPGVDLYGYTF	TGCGCCAGCAGCCCGGGAGTCGACCTCTATGGCTACACCTTC
TRBV29-1	TRBJ2-3	.	many	CSVIRSPGDTQYF	TGCAGCGTCATCCGGAGCCCGGGAGATACGCAGTATTTT
TRBV12-5	TRBJ1-3	.	.	CASGSTRWSGNTIYF	TGTGCTAGTGGTTCCACCCGGTGGTCCGGAAACACCATATATTTT
TRBV5-1	TRBJ2-5	.	many	CASSLGGGARETQYF	TGCGCCAGCAGCTTGGGGGGGGGCGCACGAGAGACCCAGTACTTC
TRBV9	TRBJ2-1	.	.	CASSVVGQYNEQFF	TGTGCCAGCAGCGTAGTAGGACAGTACAATGAGCAGTTCTTC
TRBV6-5	TRBJ2-5	TRBD2	few	CASSLGRGGWETQYF	TGTGCCAGCAGTCTTGGGCGGGGGGGCTGGGAGACCCAGTACTTC
TRBV5-1	TRBJ2-3	.	few	CASTRMGQGITDTQYF	TGCGCCAGCACCCGAATGGGGCAGGGGATCACAGATACGCAGTATTTT
TRBV4-1	TRBJ1-2	.	many	CASSQVLRDRRGYTF	TGCGCCAGCAGCCAAGTCCTTCGGGATCGGAGGGGCTACACCTTC
TRBV11-2	TRBJ2-7	.	many	CASRPLSRGAYERQYF	TGTGCCAGCAGGCCCCTGTCGAGAGGGGCCTACGAGCGGCAGTACTTC
TRBV7-3	TRBJ2-3	.	many	CASSLKPADTQYF	TGTGCCAGCAGCTTAAAGCCGGCAGATACGCAGTATTTT
TRBV7-9	TRBJ2-5	.	many	CATQGTVGETQYF	TGTGCCACCCAGGGGACGGTGGGAGAGACCCAGTACTTC
TRBV20-1	TRBJ2-1	.	.	CSGRGRLQEQFF	TGCAGTGGCAGAGGGAGACTTCAAGAGCAGTTCTTC
TRBV4-3	TRBJ1-1	.	.	CASSQDYGGAGAFF	TGCGCCAGCAGCCAAGATTATGGCGGGGCGGGAGCTTTCTTT
TRBV15	TRBJ1-2	TRBD1	.	CATSRDKRQGDYGYTF	TGTGCCACCAGCAGAGATAAAAGACAGGGCGACTATGGCTACACCTTC
TRBV18	TRBJ2-3	TRBD2	.	CASSPLVASGGYTDAQYF	TGTGCCAGCTCACCCCTCGTTGCTAGCGGGGGGTACACAGATGCGCAGTATTTT
TRBV6-2/TRBV6-3	TRBJ2-6	.	few	CASLPRVGANVLTF	TGTGCCAGCCTCCCGAGGGTCGGGGCCAACGTCCTGACTTTC
TRBV6-5	TRBJ2-7	.	many	CATGTELSYEQYF	TGTGCCACGGGGACCGAACTCTCCTACGAGCAGTACTTC
TRBV5-1	TRBJ2-1	.	many	CASSLATVLGYNEQFF	TGCGCCAGCAGCTTGGCCACGGTCCTGGGCTACAATGAGCAGTTCTTC
TRBV5-1	TRBJ2-7	TRBD1	.	CASSLQGEISYEQYF	TGCGCCAGCAGCTTACAGGGGGAAATCTCCTACGAGCAGTACTTC
TRBV5-4	TRBJ2-5	.	few	CASSLIAGGQETQYF	TGTGCCAGCAGCTTGATAGCCGGGGGCCAAGAGACCCAGTACTTC
TRBV12-3/TRBV12-4	TRBJ2-5	.	many	CASSLGTTQRETQYF	TGTGCCAGCAGTTTGGGAACCACACAAAGAGAGACCCAGTACTTC
TRBV4-2	TRBJ2-1	.	few	CASSQDLGAEQFF	TGTGCCAGCAGCCAAGATCTGGGGGCTGAGCAGTTCTTC
TRBV3-1	TRBJ1-2	.	many	CASSQLGAGGSYTF	TGTGCCAGCAGTCAATTAGGCGCCGGGGGGAGCTACACCTTC
TRBV20-1	TRBJ2-3	.	many	CSFRPQLSTDTQYF	TGCAGTTTCAGACCCCAATTAAGCACAGATACGCAGTATTTT
TRBV2	TRBJ2-2	.	few	CASNVVRTSIGELFF	TGTGCCAGCAACGTGGTTAGGACATCTATCGGGGAGCTGTTTTTT
TRBV7-2	TRBJ2-5	.	many	CASSFRVGGRETQYF	TGTGCCAGCAGCTTTAGAGTTGGGGGGCGGGAGACCCAGTACTTC
TRBV3-1	TRBJ2-4	.	many	CASSQRAGAKNIQYF	TGTGCCAGCAGCCAAAGGGCCGGGGCCAAAAACATTCAGTACTTC